This record covers a single T cell receptor beta chain. No antigen is known for it. Per-base quality was not reported, and no clone a single base away is much larger than it. TCR CDR3 regions were amplified from genomic DNA by multiplex PCR using the deep immunoSEQ assay. For each cell subset, the extracted genomic DNA was distributed evenly across all wells of several immunoSEQ 96-well plates, and each plate served as one replicate. Each replicate PCR for sorted subsets received about 180 ng genomic DNA, equal to tens of thousands of T cell genomes. The purified libraries were quantified using a Qubit 3.0 fluorometer, sized with a Bioanalyzer 2100, and then quantified again using the KAPA Library Quantification kit. Each immunoSEQ 96-well plate was sequenced on its own single-read 150-cycle Illumina NextSeq 550 flow cell. Per the authors' processing: Because the immunoSEQ output included only junctional sequences and no quality scores, the filtering could not be the same as the filtering used for full-length reads. Sequences were annotated with PyIR, a Python wrapper for IgBLAST v1.9, and V/J genes and CDR3 were assigned using IMGT germline references. Reads were filtered out if the reads had weak V/J assignments (E-value above 1e-6), no CDR3, stop codons, out-of-frame junctions, or ambiguous translated residues. A V3J clonotype was defined by an identical inferred V gene, J gene, and CDR3 amino acid sequence. To compute the percentage overlap between repertoires, the number of shared unique clonotypes was divided by the size of the smaller repertoire. Richness of each repertoire was evaluated using RTK rarefaction, the Chao1 estimator, and Recon v2.1 estimates of unobserved clonotypes. For all TCRbeta clonotypes obtained by the gDNA method from a few donors, generation probabilities were computed with OLGA. TCRdb obtained this table from immuneACCESS and retained in-frame rearrangements with V and J assigned. These tables miss some clones; where compared with another copy, unresolved V genes account for less than half of the shortfall, and the remainder is unexplained. V, J and clone size were drawn from that table, and D and trimming were deduced from the DNA. Within this sample are 2 million to 3 million clones, with roughly 93% of them counted one time only. The ten biggest clones cover roughly 0.39% of the sample.

The donors were healthy, HIV-negative adults with no recently reported acute infections or vaccinations. Only Caucasian adults living in Nashville, Tennessee, USA were represented among the donors. CD4+ T cells were enriched through magnetic negative selection, after which naive cells were positively selected on CD45RA and the remaining negative fraction served as the memory subset. Blood was obtained by leukapheresis, after which PBMCs were separated by Ficoll-Histopaque density gradient centrifugation and cryopreserved in liquid nitrogen vapor phase. Analytical flow cytometry was used to check the purity and quantity of each magnetically sorted T cell population. From each sorted fraction, genomic DNA was isolated and quantified by UV absorbance on a Nanodrop 2000c. The V and J ends are trimmed by 5 bases and 3 bases, leaving 10 bases between them. There are 13 amino acids in the CDR3, from cysteine to phenylalanine inclusive. The entry retains the CDR3 DNA only, 39 bases that are in frame from base 1. CDR1 and CDR2 were assigned from the germline V gene as MNHNS and SASEGT.

These data belong to a study of shared clonotypes between healthy human individuals (TCRdb year 2020). For context, the study as a whole: The cohort comprised a couple of women and three men aged 18 to 49 years. For each donor, CD4 naive and CD4 memory were each given three plates, CD8 naive was given two plates, and CD8 memory was given one plate. To estimate repertoire size and how much clonotypes are shared between individuals, the study performed deep sequencing of blood TCR repertoires from five healthy adults. Different laboratories and diverse techniques were used to prepare libraries and sequence TCR repertoires, to increase sequencing depth and limit assay-specific biases. Between about 0.9 and 8.9 billion PBMCs per donor were obtained by leukapheresis.

What the research found in general, with its limitations: Based on pairwise subsampling, the degree of clonotype sharing among donors was expected to be affected by sequencing depth. Higher generation probabilities were observed for clonotypes shared by all four sorted-subset donors than for non-shared clonotypes. The small number of donors limited the genetic and exposure-history diversity represented. About 4.5% of naive CD4, around 4% of naive CD8, 2.3% of memory CD4, and around 0.42% of memory CD8 clonotypes were shared across several donors. Naive subsets generally had larger estimated clonotype richness than memory subsets. Rarefaction of sorted-subset datasets indicated incomplete sequencing despite the large sequencing depth. Sampling was limited to blood, and TCR repertoires in tissue likely differ from TCR repertoires in blood.

Material: naive CD4+ T cells from PBMCs. The cell subset or site label on this specimen signifies: CD45RA+ positively selected. This sequence was found in a man between 18 and 35 years old in good health. Some clones in this sample may be carry-over from other donors' samples. This receptor chain uses TRBV6-1 and TRBJ1-1; D gene: possibly TRBD1, on 5 matching bases. Here the CDR3 is given as CASSNQGYTEAFF. The nucleotide sequence is given as TGTGCCAGCAGTAATCAGGGTTACACTGAAGCTTTCTTT.